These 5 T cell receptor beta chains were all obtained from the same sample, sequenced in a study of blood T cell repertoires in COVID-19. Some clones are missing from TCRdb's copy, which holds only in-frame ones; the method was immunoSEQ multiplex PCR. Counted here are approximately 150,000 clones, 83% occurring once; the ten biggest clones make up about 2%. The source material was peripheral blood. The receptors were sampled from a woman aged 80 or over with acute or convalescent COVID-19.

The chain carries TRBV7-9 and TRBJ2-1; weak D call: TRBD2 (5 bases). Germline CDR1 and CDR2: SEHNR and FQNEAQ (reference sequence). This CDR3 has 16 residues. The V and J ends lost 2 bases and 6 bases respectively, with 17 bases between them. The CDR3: CASSLTVGLAVNEQFF. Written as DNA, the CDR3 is TGTGCCAGCAGCTTAACGGTCGGGCTAGCCGTCAATGAGCAGTTCTTC.

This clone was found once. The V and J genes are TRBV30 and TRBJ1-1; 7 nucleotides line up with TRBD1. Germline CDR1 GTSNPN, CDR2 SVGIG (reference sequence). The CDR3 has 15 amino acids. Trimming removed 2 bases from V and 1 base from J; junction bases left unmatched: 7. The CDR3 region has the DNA TGTGCCTGGAGTAAAGGGACAGTCACGAACACTGAAGCTTTCTTT. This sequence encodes CAWSKGTVTNTEAFF. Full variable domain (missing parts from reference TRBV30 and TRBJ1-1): SQTIHQWPATLVQPVGSPLSLECTVEGTSNPNLYWYRQAAGRGLQLLFYSVGIGQISSEVPQNLSASRPQDRQFILSSKKLLLSDSGFYLCAWSKGTVTNTEAFFGQGTRLTVV.

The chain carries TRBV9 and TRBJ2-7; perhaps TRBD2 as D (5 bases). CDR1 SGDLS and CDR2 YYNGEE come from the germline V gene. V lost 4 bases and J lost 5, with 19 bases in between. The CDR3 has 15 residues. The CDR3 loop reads CASSPKSGILDEQYF. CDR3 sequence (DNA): TGTGCCAGCAGCCCAAAATCGGGGATTTTGGACGAGCAGTACTTC.

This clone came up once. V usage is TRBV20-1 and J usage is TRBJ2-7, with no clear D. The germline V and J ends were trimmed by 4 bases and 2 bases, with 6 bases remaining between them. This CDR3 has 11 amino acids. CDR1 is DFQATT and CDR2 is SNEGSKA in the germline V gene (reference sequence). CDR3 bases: TGCAGTGCTAAAGCAACCTACGAGCAGTACTTC. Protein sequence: CSAKATYEQYF.

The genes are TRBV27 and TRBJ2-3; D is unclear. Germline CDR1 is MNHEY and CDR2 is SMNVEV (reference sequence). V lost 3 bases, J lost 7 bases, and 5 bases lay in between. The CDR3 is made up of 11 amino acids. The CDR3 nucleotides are TGTGCCAGCAGTTTTCAGAATACGCAGTATTTT. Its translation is CASSFQNTQYF.